The next 24 T cell receptor beta chains were all read from a single sample in a study of shared T cell receptors in the human thymus (dated by TCRdb to the early 2020s). The library was made by the immunoSEQ multiplex PCR assay. TCRdb retrieved this table from immuneACCESS and kept in-frame rearrangements only. Not all clones are present; in checked studies, unresolved V genes account for under half, and no reason is known for the remainder. Across this sample there are hundreds of thousands of clones, with 70% to 90% seen only once. Of the sample, around 0.0099% is held by the ten largest clones. Separately, the same data were catalogued under a study of human thymus T cells.

Sequencing used thymocytes. These TCRs come from a boy under two years old with a congenital heart defect. Donor details come from another sample of the same person, matched by shared clones.

This clone was seen once. This chain joins TRBV6-4 and TRBJ2-1; TRBD2 agrees at 10 bases. Germline loops: CDR1 MRHNA, CDR2 SNTAGT. There are 17 residues in the CDR3. J was trimmed by 5 bases and V by 1 base; bases with no gene match: 8. The CDR3 sequence is CASSDFSSGRNDNEQFF. The CDR3, as DNA: TGTGCCAGCAGTGACTTTAGTAGCGGGAGGAACGACAATGAGCAGTTCTTC.

The chain links TRBV10-1 to TRBJ1-5, with 9 bases fitting TRBD1. The CDR3 is 15 residues long. The V gene's germline CDR1 is WNHNN and CDR2 SYGVQD (reference sequence). V was pared by 0 bases and J by 7 bases, with 4 bases of the junction left unmatched. CDR3 nucleotide sequence: TGCGCCAGCAGTGAGTCCGGGACAGGGATGCAGCCCCAGCATTTT. Amino acids: CASSESGTGMQPQHF.

This clone has more than one count but fewer than ten. The rearrangement links TRBV21-1 to TRBJ2-3; the table's TRBD1 call for D was not verified on the DNA. TRBV21-1 is assigned pseudogene status. The CDR3 consists of 17 residues. CDR3 in amino acids: CASSKGGSGGRADTQYF. The CDR3 bases are TGTGCCAGCAGCAAAGGTGGGTCAGGGGGTAGGGCAGATACGCAGTATTTT.

The chain links TRBV5-1 to TRBJ2-5; tentatively, D is TRBD2 (5 bases). The V and J ends lost 5 bases and 3 bases respectively, with 17 bases between them. There are 15 residues in the CDR3. CDR1 is SGHRS, CDR2 YFSETQ, per germline. CDR3 nucleotide sequence: TGCGCCAGCAGAGGAGGACCTACGTGGGAAGAGACCCAGTACTTC. Its protein is CASRGGPTWEETQYF.

The chain couples TRBV20-1 to TRBJ2-7; unclear D gene. The germline V gene encodes CDR1 DFQATT and CDR2 SNEGSKA (reference sequence). Deletions cut 4 bases from V and 2 bases from J, with 6 bases between. This CDR3 spans 11 amino acids. The CDR3, as DNA: TGCAGTGCTAATCAGACCTACGAGCAGTACTTC. This translates into CSANQTYEQYF.

The DNA for the CDR3 is TGTGCCAGCAGTGATTCTTTCGGAGCGGGGGGGAATGAGCAGTTCTTC. Translated, it gives CASSDSFGAGGNEQFF. V and J are TRBV25-1 and TRBJ2-1; 10 bases fit TRBD2. The CDR3 is 16 residues long. The trim removed 3 bases at V and 7 bases at J, leaving 9 bases unmatched. Germline V CDR1 and CDR2: MGHDK, SYGVNS.

This chain joins TRBV27 and TRBJ2-1; 10 bases map to TRBD2. Germline V CDR1 and CDR2: MNHEY, SMNVEV (reference sequence). V lost 5 bases, J lost 3 bases, and 4 bases stayed unmatched. The CDR3 is 15 residues long. The CDR3 spells CASSLGTSVYNEQFF. CDR3 bases: TGTGCCAGCAGTCTCGGGACTAGCGTCTACAATGAGCAGTTCTTC.

The chain employs TRBV7-2 and TRBJ1-1, with a weak D call TRBD1 (5 bases). The CDR3 totals 18 residues. V lost 1 base and J lost 2, with 20 bases in between. Germline lookup yields CDR1 SGHTA and CDR2 FQGNSA. The CDR3 DNA reads TGTGCCAGCAGCTTAGTCCGACCGCGCCACAGGATTAACACTGAAGCTTTCTTT. Its protein product is CASSLVRPRHRINTEAFF.

The J gene is TRBJ2-7, the V gene TRBV28; 7 bases match TRBD2. Unmatched junction bases numbered 16, after V lost 7 bases and J lost 4 bases. Germline CDR1 and CDR2: MDHEN and SYDVKM. The CDR3 extends over 16 amino acids. The CDR3 is CASTREAIRGVYEQYF. The CDR3 DNA sequence: TGTGCCAGCACCCGGGAGGCCATTCGAGGGGTTTACGAGCAGTACTTC.

The chain recombines TRBV5-1 with TRBJ2-2, with 10 bases that match TRBD2. Trimming cost V 4 bases and J 5 bases; bases outside gene matches: 8. From germline, CDR1 is SGHRS and CDR2 YFSETQ. There are 16 residues in the CDR3. The CDR3 DNA reads as TGCGCCAGCAGCCCGAACTCGACTAGCGGGACCGGGGAGCTGTTTTTT. Amino acids: CASSPNSTSGTGELFF.

The chain recombines TRBV29-1 with TRBJ2-7; a weak D match, TRBD2 (7 bases). The CDR3 is made up of 12 amino acids. Germline CDR1 is SQVTM and CDR2 is ANQGSEA. Trimming took off 7 bases at V and 5 bases at J, with 15 bases between the two ends. In nucleotides, the CDR3 is TGCAGCGGAGGGGGGGGCTACCACGAGCAGTACTTC. This encodes CSGGGGYHEQYF.

This clone has a single count. This chain links TRBV25-1 with TRBJ1-1, with a tentative D call TRBD1 (5 bases). Trimming took off 3 bases at V and 8 bases at J, with 13 bases between the two ends. The CDR3 length is 13 residues. Germline V gene lookup returns CDR1 MGHDK and CDR2 SYGVNS. In DNA, the CDR3 is TGTGCCAGCAGTGACCCGCAGGGATCCGAAGCTTTCTTT. This gives the protein CASSDPQGSEAFF.

As DNA, the CDR3 is TGTGCCAGCAGGTGGAGTGGACAGGGTTACAATCAGCCCCAGCATTTT. Encoded protein: CASRWSGQGYNQPQHF. The chain carries TRBV5-6 and TRBJ1-5; 8 nucleotides agree with TRBD1. This CDR3 has 16 amino acids. Germline V gene data show CDR1 as SGHDT and CDR2 as YYEEEE. J lost 3 bases, V lost 5 bases, and 10 bases had no gene match.

The chain links TRBV5-1 to TRBJ2-5; possible D gene TRBD1, 7 bases. V was pared by 0 bases and J by 2 bases, with 14 bases between. Germline lookup yields CDR1 SGHRS and CDR2 YFSETQ. The CDR3 sequence is 16 residues long. The CDR3 loop reads CASSLAEGAGQETQYF. The CDR3 bases are TGCGCCAGCAGCTTGGCGGAGGGGGCAGGGCAAGAGACCCAGTACTTC.

Only a few counts were recorded for this clone. The chain uses TRBV6-5 and TRBJ2-7; 7 nucleotides line up with TRBD2. From germline, CDR1 is MNHEY and CDR2 SVGAGI. The CDR3 is 13 amino acids. After removal of 2 bases from V and 3 bases from J, the junction contained 1 base not matched to a gene. The CDR3, as DNA: TGTGCCAGCAGTTACGGGGGGGACTACGAGCAGTACTTC. This translates into CASSYGGDYEQYF.

The chain employs TRBV6-5 and TRBJ2-3; D possibly corresponds to TRBD2 (6 bases). With 2 bases removed from V and 2 bases from J, the gap between germline ends came to 11 bases. Looked up from germline, CDR1 is MNHEY and CDR2 is SVGAGI. The CDR3 spans 15 residues. As DNA, the CDR3 is TGTGCCAGCAGTTACAATAGCGGATTCACAGATACGCAGTATTTT. Residues: CASSYNSGFTDTQYF.

The chain links TRBV10-2 to TRBJ1-2, with D unclear. Germline CDR1 WSHSY, CDR2 SAAADI. Trimming left V 3 bases short and J 6 bases short, with 8 bases between. The CDR3 sequence is 12 residues long. The CDR3 region has the DNA TGCGCCAGCAGTGACCAGGAGGATGGCTACACCTTC. Translating it yields CASSDQEDGYTF.

DNA for the CDR3: TGTGCCAGCTCCCACAAGGGGACATTAGAATACAATGAGCAGTTCTTC. This gives the protein CASSHKGTLEYNEQFF. The chain employs TRBV18 and TRBJ2-1; D perhaps matches TRBD1 (6 bases). Trimming shortened V by 6 bases and J by 4 bases, and 19 bases separated the two germline ends. This CDR3 spans 16 amino acids. Germline loops: CDR1 KGHSH, CDR2 LQKENI.

The chain joins TRBV28 to TRBJ2-2, with 11 nucleotides matching TRBD2. V was clipped by 4 bases and J by 2 bases; unmatched bases: 9. Germline V gene data show CDR1 as MDHEN and CDR2 as SYDVKM. This CDR3 is 18 amino acids long. CDR3 residues: CASSYPERLAGNTGELFF. CDR3 coding DNA: TGTGCCAGCAGTTACCCCGAAAGACTAGCGGGAAACACCGGGGAGCTGTTTTTT.

V and J are TRBV4-1 and TRBJ2-7, with 14 positions matching TRBD2. Germline-derived CDR1 and CDR2 are MGHRA and YSYEKL. The CDR3 extends over 16 amino acids. J lost 7 bases, V lost 0 bases, and 5 bases had no gene match. The CDR3 is CASSQDGLAGGGEQYF. Here the CDR3 DNA reads TGCGCCAGCAGCCAAGATGGACTAGCGGGAGGTGGTGAGCAGTACTTC.

This chain links TRBV4-3 with TRBJ2-2; the D gene is possibly TRBD1 (6 bases). Germline V CDR1 and CDR2: LGHNA, YSLEER. V was cut by 0 bases and J by 0 bases, with 14 bases left in between. The CDR3 has 18 residues. The CDR3 bases are TGCGCCAGCAGCCAAGATGGGTGGACAGCCGCGAACACCGGGGAGCTGTTTTTT. Translating gives CASSQDGWTAANTGELFF.

J is TRBJ2-7 and V is TRBV5-1; D unclear. Trimming removed 0 bases from V and 5 bases from J, with 15 bases in between. This CDR3 region has 15 residues. The germline gives CDR1 SGHRS, CDR2 YFSETQ. CDR3 loop: CASSLERTLLHEQYF. The DNA for the CDR3 is TGCGCCAGCAGCTTGGAGCGTACCTTATTACACGAGCAGTACTTC.

The chain links TRBV6-5 to TRBJ1-1; a weak D match, TRBD1 (5 bases). Germline CDR1 MNHEY, CDR2 SVGAGI. There are 14 residues in the CDR3. Trimming cost V 0 bases and J 4 bases, with 9 bases left between them. The CDR3 loop is CASSYSGVSTEAFF. The CDR3 DNA sequence: TGTGCCAGCAGTTACTCAGGGGTGTCCACTGAAGCTTTCTTT.

As DNA, the CDR3 is TGCGCCAGCAGCCCCTCGGGAGGATATCGAGAGACCCAGTACTTC. It specifies CASSPSGGYRETQYF. The V and J genes are TRBV4-3 and TRBJ2-5, with 7 bases matching TRBD2. J was trimmed by 4 bases and V by 4 bases; bases with no gene match: 9. The CDR3 totals 15 residues. The germline V gene has CDR1 LGHNA and CDR2 YSLEER.